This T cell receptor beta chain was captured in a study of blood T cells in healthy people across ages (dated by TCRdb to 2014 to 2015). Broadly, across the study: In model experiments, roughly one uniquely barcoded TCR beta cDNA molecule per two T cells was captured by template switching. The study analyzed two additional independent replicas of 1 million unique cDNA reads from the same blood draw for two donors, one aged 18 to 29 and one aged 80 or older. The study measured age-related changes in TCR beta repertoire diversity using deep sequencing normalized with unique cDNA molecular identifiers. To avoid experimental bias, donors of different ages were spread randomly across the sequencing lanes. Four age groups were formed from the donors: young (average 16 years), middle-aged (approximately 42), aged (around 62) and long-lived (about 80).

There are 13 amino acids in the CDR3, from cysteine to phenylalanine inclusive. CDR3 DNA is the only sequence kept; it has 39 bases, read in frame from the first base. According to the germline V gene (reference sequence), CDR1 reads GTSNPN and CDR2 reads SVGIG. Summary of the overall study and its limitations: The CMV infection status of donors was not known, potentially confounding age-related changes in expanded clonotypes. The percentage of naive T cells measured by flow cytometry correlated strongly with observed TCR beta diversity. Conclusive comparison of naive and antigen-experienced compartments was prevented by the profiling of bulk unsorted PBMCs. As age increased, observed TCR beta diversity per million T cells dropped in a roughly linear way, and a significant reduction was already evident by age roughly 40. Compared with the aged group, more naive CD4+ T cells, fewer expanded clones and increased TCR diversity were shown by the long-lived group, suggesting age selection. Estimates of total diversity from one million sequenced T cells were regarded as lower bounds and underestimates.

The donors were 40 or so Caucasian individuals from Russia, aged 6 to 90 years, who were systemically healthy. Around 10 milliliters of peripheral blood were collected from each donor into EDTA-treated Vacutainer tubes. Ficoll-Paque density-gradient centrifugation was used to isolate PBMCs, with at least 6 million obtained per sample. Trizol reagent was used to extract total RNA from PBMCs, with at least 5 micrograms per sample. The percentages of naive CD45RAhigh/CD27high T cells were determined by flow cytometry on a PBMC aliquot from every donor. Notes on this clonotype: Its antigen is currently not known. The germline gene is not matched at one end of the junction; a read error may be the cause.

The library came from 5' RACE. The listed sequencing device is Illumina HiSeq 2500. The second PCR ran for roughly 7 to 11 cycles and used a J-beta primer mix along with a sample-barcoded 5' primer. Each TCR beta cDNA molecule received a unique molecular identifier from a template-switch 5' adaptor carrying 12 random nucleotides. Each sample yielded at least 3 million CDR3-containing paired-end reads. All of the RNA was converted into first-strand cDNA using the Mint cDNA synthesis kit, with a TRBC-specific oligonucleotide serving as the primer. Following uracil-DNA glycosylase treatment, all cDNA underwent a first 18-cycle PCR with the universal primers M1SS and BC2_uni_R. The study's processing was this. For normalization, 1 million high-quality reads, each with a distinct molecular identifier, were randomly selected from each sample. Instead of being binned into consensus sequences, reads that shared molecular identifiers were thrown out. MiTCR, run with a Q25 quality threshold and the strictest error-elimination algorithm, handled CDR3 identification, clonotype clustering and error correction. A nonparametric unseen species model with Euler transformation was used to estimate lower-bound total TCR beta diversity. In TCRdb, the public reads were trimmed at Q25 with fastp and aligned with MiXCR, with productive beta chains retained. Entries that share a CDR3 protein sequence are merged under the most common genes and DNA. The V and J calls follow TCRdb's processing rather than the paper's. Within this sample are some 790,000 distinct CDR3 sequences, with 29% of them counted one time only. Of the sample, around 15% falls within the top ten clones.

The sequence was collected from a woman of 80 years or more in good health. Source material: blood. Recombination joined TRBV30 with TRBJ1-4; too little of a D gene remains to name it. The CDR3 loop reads CAWSVLTEGKRFF. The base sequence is TGTGCCTGGAGTGTTCTCACGGAGGGAAAACGGTTTTTT.